The next 3 T cell receptor beta chains were all read from a single sample in a study of Tregs in tolerant kidney transplant recipients. Assay: immunoSEQ multiplex PCR; the TCRdb copy retains only in-frame clones and omits some. Among 200,000 to 300,000 clones listed, roughly 84% were seen once. The sequenced sample was CD4+ T cells from blood. These receptors originate from a human donor in good health.

The chain combines TRBV7-9 with TRBJ2-1, with 9 bases matching TRBD2. Losses at the gene ends were 2 bases for V and 3 bases for J; bases not matched to a gene: 2. The CDR3 contains 15 residues. Germline loops: CDR1 SEHNR, CDR2 FQNEAQ (reference sequence). The CDR3 nucleotides read TGTGCCAGCAGCTTAAGACTAGCGGACTACAATGAGCAGTTCTTC. As protein: CASSLRLADYNEQFF.

With respect to this clone: A read error may account for a junction end that differs from germline. The rearrangement joins TRBV7-7 to TRBJ2-2; D possibly corresponds to TRBD1 (5 bases). Germline loops: CDR1 SSHAT, CDR2 FNYEAQ (reference sequence). This CDR3 is built from 14 residues. The CDR3 region has the DNA TGTGCTAGCAGCCCAACCCAGGGCACCGGGGAGCTGTTTTTT. It yields the protein CASSPTQGTGELFF.

The chain joins TRBV7-9 to TRBJ2-3; unclear D gene. V gave up 6 bases and J gave up 6 bases, with 13 bases separating them. The CDR3 has 13 amino acids. In germline, CDR1 is SEHNR, CDR2 FQNEAQ (reference sequence). DNA for the CDR3: TGTGCCAGCAGTTCCCGATCGTCCGATACGCAGTATTTT. It codes for CASSSRSSDTQYF.